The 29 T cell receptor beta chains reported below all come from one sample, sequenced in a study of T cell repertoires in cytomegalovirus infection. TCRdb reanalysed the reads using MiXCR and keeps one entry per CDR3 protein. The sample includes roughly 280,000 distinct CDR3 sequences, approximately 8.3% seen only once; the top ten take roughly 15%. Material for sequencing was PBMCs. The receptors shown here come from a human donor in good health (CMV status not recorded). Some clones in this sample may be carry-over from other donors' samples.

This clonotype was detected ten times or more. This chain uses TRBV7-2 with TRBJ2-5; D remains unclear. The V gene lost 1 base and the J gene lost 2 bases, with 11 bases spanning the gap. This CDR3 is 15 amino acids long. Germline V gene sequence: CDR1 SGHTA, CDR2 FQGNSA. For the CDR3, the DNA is TGTGCCAGCAGCTTAGGGGTTCAGTATCAAGAGACCCAGTACTTC. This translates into CASSLGVQYQETQYF.

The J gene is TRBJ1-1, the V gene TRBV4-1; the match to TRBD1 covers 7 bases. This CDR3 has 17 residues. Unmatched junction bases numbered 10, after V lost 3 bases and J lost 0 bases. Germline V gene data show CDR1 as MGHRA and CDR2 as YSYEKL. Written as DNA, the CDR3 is TGCGCCAGCAGCCACCCCAGGACAGGAGCCATGAACACTGAAGCTTTCTTT. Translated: CASSHPRTGAMNTEAFF.

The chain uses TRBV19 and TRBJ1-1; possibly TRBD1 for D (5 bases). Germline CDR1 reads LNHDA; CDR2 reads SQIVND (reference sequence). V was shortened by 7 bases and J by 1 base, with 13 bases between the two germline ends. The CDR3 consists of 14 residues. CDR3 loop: CASTPGTTNTEAFF. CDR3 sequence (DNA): TGTGCCAGTACTCCGGGGACTACGAACACTGAAGCTTTCTTT.

The CDR3 reads CASSPLGTGKETQYF. CDR3 DNA sequence: TGTGCCAGCAGCCCCCTTGGAACAGGGAAAGAGACCCAGTACTTC. The chain is built from TRBV14 and TRBJ2-5, with a tentative D call TRBD1 (6 bases). The germline V gene has CDR1 SGHDN and CDR2 FVKESK. The ends were cut back, 4 bases at V and 3 bases at J, with 15 bases in the middle. The CDR3 has 15 amino acids. Filled out from reference TRBV14 and TRBJ2-5, the complete variable domain reads EAGVTQFPSHSVIEKGQTVTLRCDPISGHDNLYWYRRVMGKEIKFLLHFVKESKQDESGMPNNRFLAERTGGTYSTLKVQPAELEDSGVYFCASSPLGTGKETQYFGPGTRLLVL.

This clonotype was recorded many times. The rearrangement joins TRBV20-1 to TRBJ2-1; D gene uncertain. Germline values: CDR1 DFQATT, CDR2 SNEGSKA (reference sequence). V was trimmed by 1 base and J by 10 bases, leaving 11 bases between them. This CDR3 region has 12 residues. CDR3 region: CSARVWGIEQFF. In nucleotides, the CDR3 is TGCAGTGCTAGAGTGTGGGGAATAGAGCAGTTCTTC.

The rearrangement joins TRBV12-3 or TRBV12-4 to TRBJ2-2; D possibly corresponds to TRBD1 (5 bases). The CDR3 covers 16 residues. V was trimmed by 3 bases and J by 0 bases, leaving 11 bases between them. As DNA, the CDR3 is TGTGCCAGCAGTTTTGGAAGGACACCGAACACCGGGGAGCTGTTTTTT. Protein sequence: CASSFGRTPNTGELFF.

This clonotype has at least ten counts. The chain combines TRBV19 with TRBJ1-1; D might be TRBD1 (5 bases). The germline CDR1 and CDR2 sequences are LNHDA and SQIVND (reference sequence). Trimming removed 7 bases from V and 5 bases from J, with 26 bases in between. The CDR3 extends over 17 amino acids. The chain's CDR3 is CASTNTNVGQGMTEAFF. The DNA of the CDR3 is TGTGCCAGTACCAACACCAATGTCGGGCAGGGAATGACTGAAGCTTTCTTT.

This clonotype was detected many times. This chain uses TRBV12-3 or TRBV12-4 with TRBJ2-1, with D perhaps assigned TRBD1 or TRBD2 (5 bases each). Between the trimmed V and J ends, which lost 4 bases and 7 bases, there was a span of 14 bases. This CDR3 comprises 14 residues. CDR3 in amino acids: CASSWTPPGNEQFF. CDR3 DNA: TGTGCCAGCAGTTGGACACCCCCGGGAAATGAGCAGTTCTTC.

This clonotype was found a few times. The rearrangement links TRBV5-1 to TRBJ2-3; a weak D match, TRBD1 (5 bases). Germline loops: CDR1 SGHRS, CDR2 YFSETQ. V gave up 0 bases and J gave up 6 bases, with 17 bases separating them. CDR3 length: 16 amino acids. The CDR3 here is CASSLAADLGADTQYF. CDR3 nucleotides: TGCGCCAGCAGCTTGGCGGCAGACCTAGGGGCGGATACGCAGTATTTT.

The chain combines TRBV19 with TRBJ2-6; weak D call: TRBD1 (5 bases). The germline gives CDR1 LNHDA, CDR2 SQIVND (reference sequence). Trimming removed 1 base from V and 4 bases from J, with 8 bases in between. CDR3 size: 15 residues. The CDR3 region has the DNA TGTGCCAGTAGTATAGTAACAGGAGGGGCCAACGTCCTGACTTTC. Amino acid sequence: CASSIVTGGANVLTF.

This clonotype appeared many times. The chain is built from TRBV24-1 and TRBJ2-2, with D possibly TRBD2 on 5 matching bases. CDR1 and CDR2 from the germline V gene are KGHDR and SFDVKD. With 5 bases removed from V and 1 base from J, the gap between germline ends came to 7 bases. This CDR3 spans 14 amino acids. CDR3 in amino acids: CATSGRGNTGELFF. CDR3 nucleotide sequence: TGTGCCACCAGTGGCCGGGGGAACACCGGGGAGCTGTTTTTT.

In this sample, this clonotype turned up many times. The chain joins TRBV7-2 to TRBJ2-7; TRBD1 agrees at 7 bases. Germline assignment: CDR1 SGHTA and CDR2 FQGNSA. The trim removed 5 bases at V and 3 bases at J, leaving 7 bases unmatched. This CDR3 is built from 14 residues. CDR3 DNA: TGTGCCAGCAGCCCGTCGGGACAGTTCTACGAGCAGTACTTC. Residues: CASSPSGQFYEQYF. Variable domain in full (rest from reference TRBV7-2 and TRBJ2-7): GAGVSQSPSNKVTEKGKDVELRCDPISGHTALYWYRQSLGQGLEFLIYFQGNSAPDKSGLPSDRFSAERTGGSVSTLTIQRTQQEDSAVYLCASSPSGQFYEQYFGPGTRLTVT.

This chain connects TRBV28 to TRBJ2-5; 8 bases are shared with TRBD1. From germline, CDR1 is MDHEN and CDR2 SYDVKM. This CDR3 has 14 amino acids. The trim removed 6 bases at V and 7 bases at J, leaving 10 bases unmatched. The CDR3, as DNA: TGTGCCAGCAGCCCCGGACAGGGTGGTAGGACCCAGTACTTC. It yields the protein CASSPGQGGRTQYF.

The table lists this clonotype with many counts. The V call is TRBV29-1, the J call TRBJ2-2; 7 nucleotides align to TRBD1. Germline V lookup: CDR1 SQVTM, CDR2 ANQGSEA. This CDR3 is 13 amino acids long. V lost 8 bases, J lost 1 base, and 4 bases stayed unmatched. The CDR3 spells CSHRTGNTGELFF. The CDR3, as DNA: TGCAGCCATCGGACAGGGAACACCGGGGAGCTGTTTTTT.

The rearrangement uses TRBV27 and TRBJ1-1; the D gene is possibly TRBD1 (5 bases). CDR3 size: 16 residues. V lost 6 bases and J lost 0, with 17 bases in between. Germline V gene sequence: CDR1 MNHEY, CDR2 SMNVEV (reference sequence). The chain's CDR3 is CASSRRGRTLNTEAFF. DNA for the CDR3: TGTGCCAGCAGCCGACGGGGACGGACCTTGAACACTGAAGCTTTCTTT.

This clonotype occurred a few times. The CDR3 loop is CSASWGVNQPQHF. The CDR3 DNA follows: TGCAGTGCTAGTTGGGGGGTGAATCAGCCCCAGCATTTT. The chain joins TRBV20-1 to TRBJ1-5, with D possibly being TRBD1 (5 bases). This CDR3 contains 13 residues. Per the germline V gene, CDR1 is DFQATT and CDR2 is SNEGSKA (reference sequence). V lost 3 bases and J lost 4, with 10 bases in between.

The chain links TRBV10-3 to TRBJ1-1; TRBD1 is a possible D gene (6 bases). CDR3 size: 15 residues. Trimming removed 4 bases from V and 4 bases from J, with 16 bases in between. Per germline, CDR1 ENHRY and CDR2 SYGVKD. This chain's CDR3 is CAISGKGGVRTEAFF. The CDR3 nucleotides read TGTGCCATCAGTGGAAAGGGGGGTGTCCGCACTGAAGCTTTCTTT.

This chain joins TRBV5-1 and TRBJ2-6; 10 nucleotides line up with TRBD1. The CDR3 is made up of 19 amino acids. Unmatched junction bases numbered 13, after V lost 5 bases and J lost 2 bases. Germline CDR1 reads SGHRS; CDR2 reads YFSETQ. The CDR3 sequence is CASSPGTGDIFAGANVLTF. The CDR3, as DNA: TGCGCCAGCAGTCCCGGGACAGGGGATATATTCGCTGGGGCCAACGTCCTGACTTTC.

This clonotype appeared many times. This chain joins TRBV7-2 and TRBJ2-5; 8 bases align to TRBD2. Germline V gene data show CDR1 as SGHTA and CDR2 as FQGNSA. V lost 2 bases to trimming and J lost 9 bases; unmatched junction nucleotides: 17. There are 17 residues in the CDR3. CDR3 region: CASSLRGASGLVFPQYF. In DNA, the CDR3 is TGTGCCAGCAGCTTAAGGGGGGCTAGCGGGTTAGTGTTCCCCCAGTACTTC.

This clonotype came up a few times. CDR3 DNA sequence: TGTGCCAGCAGCTTAGATCGAAATTCACCCCTCCACTTT. Translated: CASSLDRNSPLHF. The chain combines TRBV7-2 with TRBJ1-6; D gene unclear. With 1 base removed from V and 7 bases from J, the gap between germline ends came to 5 bases. The CDR3 consists of 13 residues. CDR1 is SGHTA and CDR2 is FQGNSA in the germline V gene.

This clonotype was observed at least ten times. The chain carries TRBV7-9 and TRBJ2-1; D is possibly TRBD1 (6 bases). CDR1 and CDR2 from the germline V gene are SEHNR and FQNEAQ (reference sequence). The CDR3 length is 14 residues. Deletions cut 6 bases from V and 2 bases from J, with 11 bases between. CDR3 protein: CASRPGQAYNEQFF. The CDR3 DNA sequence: TGTGCCAGCAGGCCGGGACAAGCCTACAATGAGCAGTTCTTC.

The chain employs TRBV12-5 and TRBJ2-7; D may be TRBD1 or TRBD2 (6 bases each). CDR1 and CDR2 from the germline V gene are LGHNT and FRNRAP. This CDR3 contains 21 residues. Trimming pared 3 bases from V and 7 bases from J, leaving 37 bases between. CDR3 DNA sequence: TGTGCTAGTGGTTTTACCCCCACCCTTGGGGGGCTACCCCCGCTGTCGTGGGAGCAGTACTTC. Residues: CASGFTPTLGGLPPLSWEQYF.

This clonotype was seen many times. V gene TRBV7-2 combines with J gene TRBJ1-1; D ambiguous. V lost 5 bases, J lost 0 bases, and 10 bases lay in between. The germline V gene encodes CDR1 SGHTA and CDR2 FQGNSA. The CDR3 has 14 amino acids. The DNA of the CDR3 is TGTGCCAGCAGCCGCGACATCATGAACACTGAAGCTTTCTTT. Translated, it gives CASSRDIMNTEAFF.

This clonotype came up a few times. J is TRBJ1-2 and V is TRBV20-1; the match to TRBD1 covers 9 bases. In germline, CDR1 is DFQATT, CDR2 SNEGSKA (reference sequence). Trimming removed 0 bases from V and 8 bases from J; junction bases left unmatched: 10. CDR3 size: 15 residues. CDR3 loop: CSARESGTGLGGYTF. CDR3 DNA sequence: TGCAGTGCTAGAGAGTCTGGGACAGGGCTTGGAGGCTACACCTTC.

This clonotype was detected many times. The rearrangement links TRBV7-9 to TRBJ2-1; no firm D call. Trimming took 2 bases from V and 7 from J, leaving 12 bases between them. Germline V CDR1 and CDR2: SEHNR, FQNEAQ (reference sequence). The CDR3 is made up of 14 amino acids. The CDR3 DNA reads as TGTGCCAGCAGCTTACCCCAAAGAAGGAATGAGCAGTTCTTC. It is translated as CASSLPQRRNEQFF.

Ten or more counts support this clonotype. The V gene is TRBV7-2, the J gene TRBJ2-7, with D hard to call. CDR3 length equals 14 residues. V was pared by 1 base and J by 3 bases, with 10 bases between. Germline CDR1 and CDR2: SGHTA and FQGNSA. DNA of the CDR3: TGTGCCAGCAGCTTAGGGCCGGGTAACTACGAGCAGTACTTC. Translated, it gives CASSLGPGNYEQYF.

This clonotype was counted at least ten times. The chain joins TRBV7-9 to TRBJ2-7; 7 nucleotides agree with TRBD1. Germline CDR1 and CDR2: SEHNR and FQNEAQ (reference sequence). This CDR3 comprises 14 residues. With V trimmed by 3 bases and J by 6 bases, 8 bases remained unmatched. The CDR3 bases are TGTGCCAGCAGCTTGCCGGACAGGACGGGCGAGCAGTACTTC. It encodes CASSLPDRTGEQYF.

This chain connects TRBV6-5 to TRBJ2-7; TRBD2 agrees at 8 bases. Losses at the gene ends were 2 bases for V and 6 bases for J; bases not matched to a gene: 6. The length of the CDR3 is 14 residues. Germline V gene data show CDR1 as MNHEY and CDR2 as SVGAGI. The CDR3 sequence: CASSYDLGLAEQYF. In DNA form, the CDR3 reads TGTGCCAGCAGTTACGACTTAGGACTAGCCGAGCAGTACTTC.

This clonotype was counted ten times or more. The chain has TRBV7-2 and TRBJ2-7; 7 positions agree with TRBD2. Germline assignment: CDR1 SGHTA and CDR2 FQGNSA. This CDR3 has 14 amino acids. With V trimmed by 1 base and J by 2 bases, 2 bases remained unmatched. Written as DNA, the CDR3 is TGTGCCAGCAGCTTAGGCGGGACTACCTACGAGCAGTACTTC. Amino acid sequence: CASSLGGTTYEQYF.